This T cell receptor (beta chain) was captured in a study of blood T cells in healthy people across ages. Using a J-beta primer mix together with a sample-barcoded 5' primer, a second PCR was run for roughly 6 to 12 cycles. TCRdb analysed the 5' RACE reads with MiXCR anew, one entry per CDR3 protein. This table has over 1.5 million distinct CDR3 sequences, about 50% appearing once. The CDR3 loop spans 18 amino acids. Germline CDR1 SGHTA, CDR2 FQGNSA. Trimming removed 2 bases from V and 0 bases from J, with 18 bases in between. The TCR comes from a woman between 35 and 50 years old in good health. The material sequenced was blood. The J gene is TRBJ2-3, the V gene TRBV7-2, with D tentatively TRBD1 (5 bases). In DNA, the CDR3 is TGTGCCAGCAGCTTATCAAAAGGGGCAACCCATAGCACAGATACGCAGTATTTT. This encodes CASSLSKGATHSTDTQYF. Drawing the rest from reference TRBV7-2 and TRBJ2-3, the complete variable domain is GAGVSQSPSNKVTEKGKDVELRCDPISGHTALYWYRQSLGQGLEFLIYFQGNSAPDKSGLPSDRFSAERTGGSVSTLTIQRTQQEDSAVYLCASSLSKGATHSTDTQYFGPGTRLTVL.